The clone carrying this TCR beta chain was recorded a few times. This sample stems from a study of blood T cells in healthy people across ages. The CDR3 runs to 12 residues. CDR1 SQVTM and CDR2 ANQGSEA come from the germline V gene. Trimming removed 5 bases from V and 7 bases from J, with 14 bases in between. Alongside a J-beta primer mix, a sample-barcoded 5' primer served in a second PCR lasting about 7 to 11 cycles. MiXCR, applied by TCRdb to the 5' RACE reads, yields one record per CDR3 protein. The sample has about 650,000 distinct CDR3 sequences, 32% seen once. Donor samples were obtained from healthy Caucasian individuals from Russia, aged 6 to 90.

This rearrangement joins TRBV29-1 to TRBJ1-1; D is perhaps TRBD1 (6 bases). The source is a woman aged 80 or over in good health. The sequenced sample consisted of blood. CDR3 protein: CSVKRGQNEAFF. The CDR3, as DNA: TGCAGCGTTAAGCGTGGACAGAATGAAGCTTTCTTT.